The T cell receptor (beta chain) described here comes from a study of cytomegalovirus exposure and HLA in healthy donors. Amplification used 60 Vbeta primers and 13 Jbeta primers. Assay used: immunoSEQ multiplex PCR; TCRdb lists only in-frame clones, some missing. The sample carries some 130,000 clones, over 50% recorded once. There are 14 residues in the CDR3. Between the trimmed V and J ends, which lost 7 bases and 5 bases, there was a span of 15 bases. The germline V gene encodes CDR1 SNHLY and CDR2 FYNNEI. This clone was observed a few times. The specimen was PBMCs. V usage is TRBV2 and J usage is TRBJ1-5; D call uncertain. This clonotype originated in a human donor in good health. CDR3 sequence (DNA): TGTGCCAGCACTAGCCTGAGGGCAGATCAGCCCCAGCATTTT. This encodes CASTSLRADQPQHF.